These 23 T cell receptor beta chains were sequenced from one sample in a study of blood T cells in healthy people across ages. Primers used in a second PCR of about 6 to 12 cycles were a sample-barcoded 5' primer and a J-beta primer mix. TCRdb used MiXCR to reprocess the 5' RACE reads, holding one entry per CDR3 protein. The profile shows roughly 1.5 million distinct CDR3 sequences, 40% to 45% of them singletons. Sequencing used blood. The receptors were sampled from a young woman in good health.

This clonotype was detected only a few times. This rearrangement joins TRBV3-1 to TRBJ2-7, with 9 bases fitting TRBD1. Gene TRBJ2-5 matches the end of the DNA better, so the J call may be wrong. The CDR3 sequence is 16 residues long. The germline V gene has CDR1 LGHDT and CDR2 YNNKEL (reference sequence). Here the CDR3 DNA reads TGTGCCAGCAGGGGTTTATATACAGGGGGCGGAGAGACCCAGTACTTC. This encodes CASRGLYTGGGETQYF.

This chain joins TRBV7-9 and TRBJ2-5, with D uncertain. The J call may be wrong; the DNA end is better matched by TRBJ2-7. The CDR3 covers 14 residues. CDR1 and CDR2 from the germline V gene are SEHNR and FQNEAQ (reference sequence). CDR3 amino acids: CASSLAAIRYEQYF. The CDR3 coding sequence is TGTGCCAGCAGCTTAGCGGCTATTAGGTACGAGCAGTACTTC.

V gene TRBV20-1 combines with J gene TRBJ1-5; D call uncertain. V gave up 0 bases and J gave up 5 bases, with 17 bases separating them. The CDR3 is made up of 16 amino acids. Germline CDR1 DFQATT, CDR2 SNEGSKA (reference sequence). CDR3 region: CSARDRTVPGDQPQHF. The CDR3 bases are TGCAGTGCTAGAGATCGGACGGTCCCGGGCGATCAGCCCCAGCATTTT.

This clonotype was detected only a few times. The chain couples TRBV12-3 or TRBV12-4 to TRBJ1-1; D uncertain. CDR3 length: 14 amino acids. With 6 bases removed from V and 6 bases from J, the gap between germline ends came to 17 bases. CDR3 DNA sequence: TGTGCCAGCAGCTCTCCGGAGAAAGACGCTGAAGCTTTCTTT. Residues: CASSSPEKDAEAFF.

The V gene is TRBV20-1, the J gene TRBJ2-4, with D perhaps matching TRBD2 (5 bases). The J call may not be correct, given that the DNA end is closer to TRBJ2-7. Per germline, CDR1 DFQATT and CDR2 SNEGSKA (reference sequence). The CDR3 is made up of 17 amino acids. For the CDR3, the DNA is TGCAGTGCTAGAGATAGTGCCAATAGACTGACTACCTACGAGCAGTACTTC. It translates to CSARDSANRLTTYEQYF.

The V call is TRBV7-6, the J call TRBJ2-3, with TRBD2 matching 14 bases. This CDR3 region has 17 residues. CDR1 and CDR2 (germline): SGHVS, FNYEAQ. The V segment lost 4 bases and the J segment 4 bases; nucleotides outside the gene matches: 7. For the CDR3, the DNA is TGTGCCAGCAGCTCCCGACTAGCGGGAGGGCCGGCAGATACGCAGTATTTT. Translation gives CASSSRLAGGPADTQYF.

This clonotype was counted between two and nine times. The chain employs TRBV9 and TRBJ2-3; 8 nucleotides align to TRBD1. After removal of 3 bases from V and 0 bases from J, the junction contained 3 bases not matched to a gene. Germline loops: CDR1 SGDLS, CDR2 YYNGEE. This CDR3 is 15 amino acids long. CDR3 in amino acids: CASSGQGASTDTQYF. The CDR3 bases are TGTGCCAGCAGCGGCCAGGGGGCTAGCACAGATACGCAGTATTTT.

V is TRBV20-1 and J is TRBJ2-1; 8 bases fit TRBD2. The DNA end is more similar to TRBJ2-7, so the J call may be wrong. The germline gives CDR1 DFQATT, CDR2 SNEGSKA (reference sequence). There are 15 residues in the CDR3. DNA for the CDR3: TGCAGTGCTAGGCTTGGGCTAGCGGGTCACAATGAGCAGTACTTC. This codes for CSARLGLAGHNEQYF.

This clonotype has just one count. The chain combines TRBV30 with TRBJ2-1; no reliable D call. CDR3 length equals 11 residues. The germline V and J ends were trimmed by 5 bases and 3 bases, with 5 bases remaining between them. Germline CDR1 reads GTSNPN; CDR2 reads SVGIG (reference sequence). CDR3 DNA sequence: TGTGCCTGGGAGTACTACAATGAGCAGTTCTTC. Its protein product is CAWEYYNEQFF.

V usage is TRBV10-3 and J usage is TRBJ2-2, with 8 bases lining up with TRBD1. The germline CDR1 and CDR2 sequences are ENHRY and SYGVKD. Unmatched junction bases numbered 5, after V lost 6 bases and J lost 2 bases. The CDR3 has 15 residues. CDR3 in DNA: TGTGCCATCAGGGCGGACAGGGCTAACACCGGGGAGCTGTTTTTT. Translating gives CAIRADRANTGELFF.

The CDR3 here is CASTETGYRNQPQHF. The CDR3 bases are TGTGCCAGCACCGAGACAGGGTACCGCAATCAGCCCCAGCATTTT. V gene TRBV6-2 or TRBV6-3 combines with J gene TRBJ1-5; 7 positions match TRBD1. CDR3 length equals 15 residues. Germline V gives CDR1 MNHEY, CDR2 SVGEGT. J was trimmed by 2 bases and V by 7 bases; bases with no gene match: 8.

The genes are TRBV12-3 or TRBV12-4 and TRBJ2-5, with 10 bases identical to TRBD1. Matching the DNA end better, TRBJ2-7 makes the J call doubtful. This CDR3 spans 14 amino acids. DNA for the CDR3: TGTGCCAGCAGTTTCTGGGACAGGGGTCCCGAGCAGTACTTC. Amino acid sequence: CASSFWDRGPEQYF.

This clonotype was detected only a few times. The chain is built from TRBV28 and TRBJ1-2; perhaps TRBD1 as D (6 bases). Germline assignment: CDR1 MDHEN and CDR2 SYDVKM. The CDR3 is made up of 14 amino acids. Trimming removed 7 bases at V and 1 base at J, with 13 bases between. The CDR3 nucleotides read TGTGCCAGCACCTCGCCAGGGGTTAACTATGGCTACACCTTC. Residues: CASTSPGVNYGYTF.

The chain is built from TRBV10-2 and TRBJ1-5; D not certain. Deletions cut 8 bases from V and 4 bases from J, with 6 bases between. In germline, CDR1 is WSHSY, CDR2 SAAADI. There are 11 residues in the CDR3. CDR3 bases: TGCGCCAGCGGATTTAATCAGCCCCAGCATTTT. It yields the protein CASGFNQPQHF.

On this clonotype itself: Because it lacks the conserved phenylalanine or tryptophan at the end, this CDR3 is likely a read error. The chain couples TRBV4-1 to TRBJ2-2; a possible D gene is TRBD2 (6 bases). CDR3 length equals 18 residues. V was cut by 3 bases and J by 0 bases, with 17 bases left in between. Germline CDR1 is MGHRA and CDR2 is YSYEKL. The CDR3 coding sequence is TGCGCCAGCAGCCACGGGAGAGGGAGAATCACGAACACCGGGGAGCTGTTTTGT. Residues: CASSHGRGRITNTGELFC.

This clonotype was seen ten or more times. The chain couples TRBV28 to TRBJ2-3, with D perhaps TRBD1 (6 bases). The germline V gene encodes CDR1 MDHEN and CDR2 SYDVKM. The ends were cut back, 5 bases at V and 4 bases at J, with 19 bases in the middle. The CDR3 runs to 16 residues. In nucleotides, the CDR3 is TGTGCCAGCAGTCCCCGCACAGGGAGTGTATCAGATACGCAGTATTTT. Translating gives CASSPRTGSVSDTQYF.

The chain uses TRBV7-2 and TRBJ2-3; 9 bases fit TRBD1. The CDR3 has 16 amino acids. Germline V gene data show CDR1 as SGHTA and CDR2 as FQGNSA. V shed 2 bases and J 2 bases; nucleotides not matched to a gene: 5. CDR3 sequence reads: CASSLFGTGNTDTQYF. The CDR3 DNA is TGTGCCAGCAGCTTATTTGGGACAGGGAACACAGATACGCAGTATTTT.

DNA for the CDR3: TGTGCCAGCTCACTCTGGAAGGCAGACCTAAACTATGGCTACACCTTC. Translation: CASSLWKADLNYGYTF. V gene TRBV18 combines with J gene TRBJ1-2; D is undetermined. CDR3 length: 16 amino acids. V was trimmed by 4 bases and J by 2 bases, leaving 17 bases between them. CDR1 KGHSH and CDR2 LQKENI come from the germline V gene.

This clonotype was counted only a few times. The chain recombines TRBV15 with TRBJ2-1, with a weak D call TRBD1 (6 bases). V shed 5 bases and J shed 14 bases, with 19 bases lying between them. CDR1 is LNHNV, CDR2 YYDKDF, per germline (reference sequence). The CDR3 extends over 13 amino acids. CDR3: CATSGLPRTAEFF. In DNA form, the CDR3 reads TGTGCCACCAGCGGCCTACCTCGGACAGCGGAGTTCTTC. The full variable domain, with the rest looked up from reference TRBV15 and TRBJ2-1, is DAMVIQNPRYQVTQFGKPVTLSCSQTLNHNVMYWYQQKSSQAPKLLFHYYDKDFNNEADTPDNFQSRRPNTSFCFLDIRSPGLGDTAMYLCATSGLPRTAEFFGPGTRLTVL.

With regard to this clonotype: A read error may account for a junction end that differs from germline. The J gene is TRBJ2-1, the V gene TRBV4-2; D is possibly TRBD1 or TRBD2 (5 bases each). CDR3 length: 15 amino acids. Germline V gene lookup returns CDR1 LGHNA and CDR2 YNFKEQ. The CDR3 here is CASTHEGSSCNEQFF. The CDR3 DNA is TGTGCCAGCACCCACGAGGGGAGCTCCTGCAATGAGCAGTTCTTC.

V and J are TRBV6-2 or TRBV6-3 and TRBJ2-1, with D hard to call. The V end lost 8 bases, the J end lost 7 bases, and 18 bases lay between the germline ends. The CDR3 covers 14 residues. The V gene's germline CDR1 is MNHEY and CDR2 SVGEGT. In DNA form, the CDR3 reads TGTGCCAGCCAGATTATAGCTTACGCTAATGAGCAGTTCTTC. It is translated as CASQIIAYANEQFF.

This clonotype was seen a few times. This sequence joins TRBV6-2 or TRBV6-3 and TRBJ2-4; 7 positions match TRBD1. CDR1 and CDR2 from the germline V gene are MNHEY and SVGEGT. The CDR3 covers 18 residues. V lost 2 bases to trimming and J lost 0 bases; unmatched junction nucleotides: 10. CDR3 region: CASSYLDRDLLAKNIQYF. Here the CDR3 DNA reads TGTGCCAGCAGTTACCTCGACAGGGACCTTCTAGCCAAAAACATTCAGTACTTC.

The sample holds a few counts of this clonotype. The genes are TRBV20-1 and TRBJ2-1; 8 positions match TRBD2. CDR3 length: 16 amino acids. The germline gives CDR1 DFQATT, CDR2 SNEGSKA (reference sequence). V was pared by 1 base and J by 3 bases, with 8 bases of the junction left unmatched. Here the CDR3 reads CSARGGRRGDYNEQFF. CDR3 coding DNA: TGCAGTGCTAGAGGCGGGAGGCGGGGGGACTACAATGAGCAGTTCTTC.